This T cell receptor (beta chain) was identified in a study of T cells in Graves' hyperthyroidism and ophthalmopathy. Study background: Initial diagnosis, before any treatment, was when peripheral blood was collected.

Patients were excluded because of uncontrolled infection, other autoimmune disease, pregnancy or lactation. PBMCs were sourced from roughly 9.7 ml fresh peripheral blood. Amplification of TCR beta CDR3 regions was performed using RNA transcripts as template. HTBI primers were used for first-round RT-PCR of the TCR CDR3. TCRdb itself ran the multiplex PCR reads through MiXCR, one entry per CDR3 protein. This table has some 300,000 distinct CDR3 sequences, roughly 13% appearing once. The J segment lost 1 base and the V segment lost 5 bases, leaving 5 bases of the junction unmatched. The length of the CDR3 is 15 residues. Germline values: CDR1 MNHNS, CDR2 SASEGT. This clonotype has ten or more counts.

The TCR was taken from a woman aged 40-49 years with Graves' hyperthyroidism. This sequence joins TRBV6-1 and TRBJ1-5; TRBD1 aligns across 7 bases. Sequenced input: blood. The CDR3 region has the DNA TGTGCCAGCAGTCCGATGACAGGGAGCAATCAGCCCCAGCATTTT. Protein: CASSPMTGSNQPQHF.